Shown below are 3 T cell receptor beta chains from a single sample sequenced in a study of radiation and T cells in renal cell carcinoma. Stated time point: blood 4 weeks post-SBRT, at nephrectomy. This sample's treatment: 15 Gy SBRT to primary tumor, nephrectomy 4 weeks later. This table comes from immunoSEQ multiplex PCR, and its TCRdb copy is limited to in-frame clones, with some not included. The table lists roughly 58,000 clones, 60% to 85% of them singletons. This specimen was blood, taken from a patient whose treatment included radiotherapy and nephrectomy. The source of these receptors is a man between 60 and 75 years old with renal cell carcinoma.

The chain joins TRBV7-9 to TRBJ1-1; D is unresolved. The CDR3 extends over 13 amino acids. V lost 3 bases and J 1 base, leaving 6 bases between the germline ends. Germline CDR1 is SEHNR and CDR2 is FQNEAQ (reference sequence). The CDR3 loop is CASSFQTNTEAFF. CDR3 sequence (DNA): TGTGCCAGCAGCTTTCAGACGAACACTGAAGCTTTCTTT.

The chain uses TRBV7-6 and TRBJ2-5; D unresolved. CDR1 and CDR2 from the germline V gene are SGHVS and FNYEAQ. Trimming stripped 4 bases from V and 5 bases from J, with 14 bases between. CDR3 size: 14 residues. CDR3 amino acids: CASSSRGVGETQYF. In nucleotides, the CDR3 is TGTGCCAGCAGCTCTAGAGGTGTCGGGGAGACCCAGTACTTC.

The chain carries TRBV5-5 and TRBJ2-7; the D gene is possibly TRBD2 (5 bases). Per germline, CDR1 SGHKS and CDR2 YYEKEE (reference sequence). CDR3 length: 13 residues. V was shortened by 3 bases and J by 3 bases, with 10 bases between the two germline ends. Here the CDR3 DNA reads TGTGCCAGCAGCTCACGAGGGAACTACGAGCAGTACGTC. It specifies CASSSRGNYEQYV.